The 17 T cell receptor beta chains reported below all come from one sample, sequenced in a study of response to subunit inactivated influenza vaccine. Using its own MiXCR run on the RT-PCR reads, TCRdb lists one record per CDR3 protein. The data hold about 570,000 distinct CDR3 sequences, with 12% observed a single time. The source was PBMCs from blood, collected on the day of vaccination. The receptors here all came from a man aged 45-65 years who received an inactivated influenza vaccine.

V gene TRBV5-6 combines with J gene TRBJ2-7; possibly TRBD1 for D (5 bases). This CDR3 comprises 13 residues. Trimming removed 2 bases at V and 2 bases at J, with 8 bases between. Germline assignment: CDR1 SGHDT and CDR2 YYEEEE. The CDR3 sequence: CASSFPDTYEQYF. The CDR3 DNA is TGTGCCAGCAGCTTCCCGGACACCTACGAGCAGTACTTC.

The sample holds a few counts of this clonotype. The J gene is TRBJ2-3, the V gene TRBV12-3 or TRBV12-4; D might be TRBD2 (7 bases). V dropped 6 bases and J dropped 1 base, with 17 bases sitting between them. CDR3 length: 16 amino acids. The CDR3 here is CASSPQSGGRTDTQYF. CDR3 coding DNA: TGTGCCAGCAGCCCCCAGTCGGGGGGCCGCACAGATACGCAGTATTTT.

This clonotype has just a few counts. The gene calls are TRBV7-9 and TRBJ2-7; no clear D gene. The CDR3 loop spans 15 amino acids. Germline V lookup: CDR1 SEHNR, CDR2 FQNEAQ (reference sequence). V lost 5 bases and J lost 2, with 16 bases in between. CDR3 region: CASSPPTGDPYEQYF. CDR3 in DNA: TGTGCCAGCAGCCCCCCGACTGGGGATCCCTACGAGCAGTACTTC.

The chain links TRBV15 to TRBJ2-7; a possible D gene is TRBD2 (5 bases). The germline V gene has CDR1 LNHNV and CDR2 YYDKDF (reference sequence). CDR3 length: 15 residues. Trimming removed 0 bases at V and 5 bases at J, with 14 bases between. Written as DNA, the CDR3 is TGTGCCACCAGCAGAGATGCGGGCAGTCTGAACGAGCAGTACTTC. The encoded protein is CATSRDAGSLNEQYF.

CDR3 amino acids: CGTSEGARASYEQYF. The CDR3 DNA sequence: TGTGGAACCTCCGAGGGGGCGCGAGCCTCCTACGAGCAGTACTTC. This chain joins TRBV6-2 or TRBV6-3 and TRBJ2-7, with 7 bases that match TRBD1. This CDR3 has 15 residues. Germline values: CDR1 MNHEY, CDR2 SVGEGT.

This clonotype was picked up a small number of times. The chain links TRBV2 to TRBJ2-7; 7 bases map to TRBD2. This CDR3 comprises 16 residues. Germline CDR1 and CDR2: SNHLY and FYNNEI. V lost 5 bases and J lost 2; bases outside the gene matches: 12. The CDR3 coding sequence is TGTGCCAGCAGTCCCCTGGTAGGAGCGGGAACCTACGAGCAGTACTTC. It specifies CASSPLVGAGTYEQYF.

This clonotype occurred many times. V gene TRBV4-3 combines with J gene TRBJ2-3; weak D call: TRBD2 (5 bases). CDR1 LGHNA and CDR2 YSLEER come from the germline V gene. The CDR3 extends over 16 amino acids. V was pared by 0 bases and J by 2 bases, with 12 bases between. The CDR3 loop is CASSQDYGVNTDTQYF. The CDR3 nucleotides read TGCGCCAGCAGCCAAGATTACGGGGTCAACACAGATACGCAGTATTTT.

This clonotype was seen a few times. This chain connects TRBV4-1 to TRBJ2-2; 9 bases fit TRBD1. Germline V gene sequence: CDR1 MGHRA, CDR2 YSYEKL. J was trimmed by 6 bases and V by 0 bases; bases with no gene match: 5. This CDR3 has 16 residues. CDR3: CASSQDRDRVAGELFF. The CDR3, as DNA: TGCGCCAGCAGCCAAGACCGGGACAGGGTTGCCGGGGAGCTGTTTTTT.

In this sample, this clonotype turned up a few times. V is TRBV7-6 and J is TRBJ2-7; TRBD1 agrees at 9 bases. Germline values: CDR1 SGHVS, CDR2 FNYEAQ. The CDR3 sequence is 14 residues long. Germline trimming cut 5 bases from V and 4 bases from J; bases unmatched to any gene: 6. CDR3 DNA sequence: TGTGCCAGCAGCCACTCCGGGACAGGGTACGAGCAGTACTTC. Translation: CASSHSGTGYEQYF.

The chain is built from TRBV6-5 and TRBJ2-3, with TRBD2 matching 7 bases. Germline V gene data show CDR1 as MNHEY and CDR2 as SVGAGI. Trimming at V came to 2 bases and at J to 6 bases, leaving 5 bases not matched to a gene. This CDR3 is built from 14 residues. The CDR3 protein is CASSYGAGVDTQYF. The CDR3 nucleotides read TGTGCCAGCAGTTACGGGGCGGGGGTGGATACGCAGTATTTT.

This clonotype has more than one count but fewer than ten. The chain is built from TRBV18 and TRBJ1-1, with D tentatively TRBD1 (5 bases). This CDR3 contains 17 residues. The ends were cut back, 3 bases at V and 7 bases at J, with 24 bases in the middle. In germline, CDR1 is KGHSH, CDR2 LQKENI. The CDR3 loop reads CASSPFNRRGLGFEAFF. The CDR3 bases are TGTGCCAGCTCACCCTTCAACAGGAGAGGCCTGGGATTTGAAGCTTTCTTT.

This clonotype showed up just a few times. The V call is TRBV12-3 or TRBV12-4, the J call TRBJ2-3; D gene unclear. The ends were cut back, 3 bases at V and 0 bases at J, with 4 bases in the middle. This CDR3 contains 13 residues. Here the CDR3 DNA reads TGTGCCAGCAGTTTCATCAGCACAGATACGCAGTATTTT. Its translation: CASSFISTDTQYF.

Regarding this clonotype: A much bigger clone sits one base away, suggesting this may be a read error. The chain combines TRBV7-2 with TRBJ2-3; no clear D. This CDR3 is 13 amino acids long. Per germline, CDR1 SGHTA and CDR2 FQGNSA. The CDR3 bases are TGTGCCAGCGGCTTAACAACCCTAGGTCCGCAGTATTTT. Translation: CASGLTTLGPQYF. The whole variable domain, remainder taken from reference TRBV7-2 and TRBJ2-3, is GAGVSQSPSNKVTEKGKDVELRCDPISGHTALYWYRQSLGQGLEFLIYFQGNSAPDKSGLPSDRFSAERTGGSVSTLTIQRTQQEDSAVYLCASGLTTLGPQYFGPGTRLTVL.

At least ten counts were recorded for this clonotype. The chain combines TRBV6-1 with TRBJ1-4, with 9 nucleotides matching TRBD1. CDR1 is MNHNS, CDR2 SASEGT, per germline. Unmatched junction bases numbered 7, after V lost 8 bases and J lost 0 bases. CDR3 length: 16 residues. CDR3 in DNA: TGTGCCAGCTTCGGGGACAGGGCACCAACTAATGAAAAACTGTTTTTT. As protein: CASFGDRAPTNEKLFF.

This clonotype came up a few times. This rearrangement joins TRBV12-5 to TRBJ1-1; TRBD1 might be the D (5 bases). The V end lost 2 bases, the J end lost 1 base, and 8 bases lay between the germline ends. The CDR3 spans 14 residues. Per germline, CDR1 LGHNT and CDR2 FRNRAP. The CDR3 DNA reads TGTGCTAGTGGTTTGCGGGACTCGAACACTGAAGCTTTCTTT. Amino acid sequence: CASGLRDSNTEAFF. Variable domain in full (rest from reference TRBV12-5 and TRBJ1-1): DARVTQTPRHKVTEMGQEVTMRCQPILGHNTVFWYRQTMMQGLELLAYFRNRAPLDDSGMPKDRFSAEMPDATLATLKIQPSEPRDSAVYFCASGLRDSNTEAFFGQGTRLTVV.

The rearrangement uses TRBV10-1 and TRBJ2-5, with 9 nucleotides matching TRBD2. The length of the CDR3 is 14 residues. The V segment lost 4 bases and the J segment 5 bases; nucleotides outside the gene matches: 5. The germline gives CDR1 WNHNN, CDR2 SYGVQD (reference sequence). CDR3 protein: CASSGGLARETQYF. The CDR3 DNA follows: TGCGCCAGCAGTGGGGGACTAGCCCGGGAGACCCAGTACTTC.

The chain uses TRBV5-1 and TRBJ2-3; TRBD2 agrees at 7 bases. With 4 bases clipped from V and 1 base from J, the junction kept 9 bases outside the gene matches. This CDR3 region has 16 residues. Germline V lookup: CDR1 SGHRS, CDR2 YFSETQ. The CDR3 DNA reads as TGCGCCAGCAGCCCGCTTCTAGCGGAGGGCACAGATACGCAGTATTTT. Translation gives CASSPLLAEGTDTQYF.